This passage covers 7 T cell receptor beta chains from one sample sequenced in a study of blood T cells in healthy people across ages. Sample-barcoded 5' priming and a J-beta primer mix drove a second PCR of roughly 7 to 11 cycles. TCRdb processed the 5' RACE reads anew with MiXCR; each CDR3 protein has one entry. The sample lists 1.5 million to 2 million distinct CDR3 sequences, 28% occurring once. Sequencing was carried out using blood. Source of these receptors: a woman in her 30s in good health.

The genes are TRBV9 and TRBJ1-1; 8 bases map to TRBD1. The J segment lost 11 bases and the V segment lost 3 bases, leaving 9 bases of the junction unmatched. From germline, CDR1 is SGDLS and CDR2 YYNGEE. This CDR3 has 13 residues. The CDR3 is CASSADPGQGAFF. Written as DNA, the CDR3 is TGTGCCAGCAGCGCCGATCCCGGACAGGGCGCTTTCTTT.

This chain connects TRBV3-1 to TRBJ2-1; 9 nucleotides agree with TRBD2. Looked up from germline, CDR1 is LGHDT and CDR2 is YNNKEL (reference sequence). The CDR3 length is 16 residues. V lost 1 base, J lost 4 bases, and 5 bases stayed unmatched. CDR3 region: CASSQGGAGGYNEQFF. CDR3 nucleotide sequence: TGTGCCAGCAGCCAAGGGGGAGCGGGGGGATACAATGAGCAGTTCTTC.

The chain couples TRBV15 to TRBJ1-1; 9 positions match TRBD1. CDR1 is LNHNV and CDR2 is YYDKDF in the germline V gene (reference sequence). V shed 3 bases, J shed 5 bases, and the junction held 7 bases outside the gene matches. The CDR3 spans 15 residues. The CDR3 loop is CATSRTGGRSTEAFF. In nucleotides, the CDR3 is TGTGCCACCAGCAGGACAGGGGGGAGGTCGACTGAAGCTTTCTTT.

The chain is built from TRBV20-1 and TRBJ2-1; possibly TRBD2 for D (5 bases). The CDR3 runs 13 residues. V lost 6 bases, J lost 7 bases, and 16 bases lay in between. Germline V CDR1 and CDR2: DFQATT, SNEGSKA (reference sequence). This CDR3 reads CSAPWAGPNEQFF. The CDR3, as DNA: TGCAGTGCCCCCTGGGCGGGTCCTAATGAGCAGTTCTTC.

The table lists this clonotype with a few counts. This chain connects TRBV20-1 to TRBJ2-1; D possibly corresponds to TRBD2 (6 bases). Deletions cut 0 bases from V and 2 bases from J, with 14 bases between. CDR1 and CDR2 (germline): DFQATT, SNEGSKA (reference sequence). The CDR3 runs 16 residues. CDR3 sequence (DNA): TGCAGTGCTAGAGAAGGGCTAGCGAGCACCTACAATGAGCAGTTCTTC. Its protein is CSAREGLASTYNEQFF.

The sample holds a few counts of this clonotype. The chain links TRBV9 to TRBJ2-1; D might be TRBD2 (5 bases). Germline CDR1 SGDLS, CDR2 YYNGEE. Trimming took 4 bases from V and 0 from J, leaving 14 bases between them. The CDR3 has 16 amino acids. The CDR3 region is CASSPEASSSYNEQFF. As DNA, the CDR3 is TGTGCCAGCAGCCCGGAGGCCTCTAGCTCCTACAATGAGCAGTTCTTC.

In its sample, this clonotype was seen a few times. The chain uses TRBV29-1 and TRBJ2-7; the D is unclear. V lost 7 bases, J lost 2 bases, and 12 bases lay in between. The V gene's germline CDR1 is SQVTM and CDR2 ANQGSEA. The length of the CDR3 is 12 residues. CDR3 nucleotides: TGCAGCGCCCGAAGTAACACCTACGAGCAGTACTTC. Its protein product is CSARSNTYEQYF.